This T cell receptor (beta chain) emerged from a study of T cells in Graves' hyperthyroidism and ophthalmopathy. In the study overall: Prior to any treatment, at the point of initial diagnosis, peripheral blood was collected. General observations from the study: Most clonotypes expanded in thyroid above 0.001 were likewise present in blood.

Germline V lookup: CDR1 KGHSH, CDR2 LQKENI. Trimming pared 3 bases from V and 3 bases from J, leaving 9 bases between. The CDR3 totals 13 residues. This clonotype was counted at least ten times. Its antigen remains unknown. Amplified regions were TCR beta CDR3 sequences from RNA transcripts. During a first-round RT-PCR of the TCR CDR3, the HTBI primer set was used. Using its own MiXCR run on the multiplex PCR reads, TCRdb lists one record per CDR3 protein. The profile shows 500,000 to 750,000 distinct CDR3 sequences, 14% of them singletons. Uncontrolled infection, other autoimmune disease, pregnancy and lactation each barred patients from inclusion.

The gene calls are TRBV18 and TRBJ2-7; D is unresolved. The clonotype originates from a woman between 18 and 30 years old with Graves' ophthalmopathy. Sample: blood. CDR3 sequence (DNA): TGTGCCAGCTCACCTTCACATGTCTACGAGCAGTACTTC. Translating it yields CASSPSHVYEQYF.